Shown below are 7 T cell receptor beta chains from a single sample sequenced in a study of neurological immune-mediated disorders. TCRdb passed the 5' RACE reads through MiXCR, listing each CDR3 protein once. The sample contains 35,000 to 40,000 distinct CDR3 sequences, roughly 10% of which appear only once. Noted time point: technical triplicate 1. The sample consisted of PBMCs. All receptors derive from a man in his fifties or sixties with HTLV-1-associated myelopathy (HAM/TSP).

In its sample, this clonotype was seen many times. This chain joins TRBV7-2 and TRBJ2-7, with 9 bases lining up with TRBD2. The germline CDR1 and CDR2 sequences are SGHTA and FQGNSA. This CDR3 has 15 amino acids. J lost 0 bases, V lost 4 bases, and 4 bases had no gene match. CDR3 bases: TGTGCCAGCAGCTCTAGCGGGAAACGCTCCTACGAGCAGTACTTC. Its translation is CASSSSGKRSYEQYF.

The chain combines TRBV7-9 with TRBJ2-1, with 7 bases that match TRBD1. CDR1 is SEHNR, CDR2 FQNEAQ, per germline (reference sequence). The CDR3 is 13 residues long. CDR3 sequence (DNA): TGTGTCAACAGCTTAGGGCACGGACAGGATCAGTTCTTC. This codes for CVNSLGHGQDQFF.

This clonotype was picked up many times. V usage is TRBV5-6 and J usage is TRBJ1-3; perhaps TRBD1 as D (5 bases). In germline, CDR1 is SGHDT, CDR2 YYEEEE. Trimming cost V 0 bases and J 0 bases, with 10 bases left between them. CDR3 size: 16 residues. The CDR3 protein is CASSLADTYSGNTIYF. DNA of the CDR3: TGTGCCAGCAGCTTGGCGGACACCTACTCTGGAAACACCATATATTTT.

This clonotype was observed at least ten times. The chain links TRBV20-1 to TRBJ2-3; possibly TRBD1 or TRBD2 for D (6 bases each). CDR1 DFQATT and CDR2 SNEGSKA come from the germline V gene (reference sequence). V gave up 3 bases and J gave up 5 bases, with 12 bases separating them. The CDR3 has 13 amino acids. The CDR3 reads CSARGGAKDTQYF. The DNA of the CDR3 is TGCAGTGCTAGGGGGGGCGCCAAAGATACGCAGTATTTT.

This clonotype showed up many times. The chain combines TRBV11-3 with TRBJ2-1; D call uncertain. CDR3 length: 13 amino acids. Germline-derived CDR1 and CDR2 are SGHNT and YENEEA. V was pared by 5 bases and J by 8 bases, with 13 bases between. The CDR3 spells CASSPHPSHEQFF. For the CDR3, the DNA is TGTGCCAGCAGCCCCCACCCGAGTCATGAGCAGTTCTTC.

As regards this clonotype: A much larger clone is a single base away; this may be a read error. The chain combines TRBV13 with TRBJ1-5; D unclear. The CDR3 spans 14 residues. Germline CDR1 and CDR2: PRHDT and FYEKMQ (reference sequence). Trimming cost V 3 bases and J 8 bases, with 14 bases left between them. The CDR3 here is CASSLGRANKPQHF. CDR3 DNA sequence: TGTGCCAGCAGCTTGGGCCGAGCGAATAAGCCCCAGCATTTT.

This clonotype was recorded at least ten times. V is TRBV11-3 and J is TRBJ1-1, with a tentative D call TRBD1 (5 bases). The CDR3 loop spans 15 amino acids. The ends were cut back, 3 bases at V and 0 bases at J, with 11 bases in the middle. Germline V gives CDR1 SGHNT, CDR2 YENEEA. The CDR3 DNA reads as TGTGCCAGCAGCTTGATGACAGATCTGAACACTGAAGCTTTCTTT. As protein: CASSLMTDLNTEAFF. The variable domain in full, with the rest retrieved from reference TRBV11-3 and TRBJ1-1, is EAGVVQSPRYKIIEKKQPVAFWCNPISGHNTLYWYLQNLGQGPELLIRYENEEAVDDSQLPKDRFSAERLKGVDSTLKIQPAELGDSAVYLCASSLMTDLNTEAFFGQGTRLTVV.